This is a list of T cell receptor beta chains from one sample in a study of T cell repertoires in cytomegalovirus infection. TCRdb reanalysed the reads using MiXCR and keeps one entry per CDR3 protein. The table shows a few hundred thousand distinct CDR3 sequences, with less than 9.5% occurring only once. Sequenced: PBMCs. The receptors derive from a human donor in good health (CMV status not recorded). Some clones in this sample may be carry-over from other donors' samples. Both conserved end residues are part of each CDR3. D genes are given only for firm matches. Clone size is not always given. Where it is, it says once, few, many or a class for expanded clones.

V gene: TRBV27
J gene: TRBJ2-2
clone size: few
D gene: TRBD1
CDR3 protein: CASQHHRGLNTGELFF

V gene: TRBV10-2
J gene: TRBJ1-5
clone size: .
D gene: TRBD1
CDR3 protein: CASSLGTGGISPQHF

V gene: TRBV5-1
J gene: TRBJ1-1
clone size: .
D gene: .
CDR3 protein: CASSVQANTEAFF

V gene: TRBV20-1
J gene: TRBJ2-2
clone size: many
D gene: .
CDR3 protein: CSAGRDIWGGELFF

V gene: TRBV4-2
J gene: TRBJ2-1
clone size: many
D gene: TRBD2
CDR3 protein: CASSQDGGWGGEFF

V gene: TRBV19
J gene: TRBJ1-5
clone size: few
D gene: .
CDR3 protein: CASIKDSAGQPQHF

V gene: TRBV2
J gene: TRBJ1-1
clone size: many
D gene: TRBD1
CDR3 protein: CASTLEGDRGNTEAFF

V gene: TRBV7-2
J gene: TRBJ1-2
clone size: .
D gene: .
CDR3 protein: CASSQTRQGLIREVNYGYTF

V gene: TRBV11-2
J gene: TRBJ2-5
clone size: many
D gene: TRBD1
CDR3 protein: CASSSKDRVIETQYF

V gene: TRBV7-9
J gene: TRBJ2-7
clone size: many
D gene: .
CDR3 protein: CASSLTEGLLYEQYF

V gene: TRBV5-5
J gene: TRBJ1-5
clone size: many
D gene: .
CDR3 protein: CASSLMDQPQHF

V gene: TRBV7-8
J gene: TRBJ2-7
clone size: many
D gene: TRBD2
CDR3 protein: CASSGGVRSYEQYF

V gene: TRBV27
J gene: TRBJ2-3
clone size: few
D gene: TRBD2
CDR3 protein: CASSFLSSGGAVTDTQYF

V gene: TRBV7-2
J gene: TRBJ1-2
clone size: many
D gene: .
CDR3 protein: CASSLLRGQDGYTF

V gene: TRBV7-8
J gene: TRBJ2-5
clone size: many
D gene: .
CDR3 protein: CASSDRAQETQYF

V gene: TRBV5-1
J gene: TRBJ2-5
clone size: many
D gene: .
CDR3 protein: CASRLQREETQYF

V gene: TRBV12-3/TRBV12-4
J gene: TRBJ2-7
clone size: many
D gene: TRBD1
CDR3 protein: CASSLRQGGSEQYF

V gene: TRBV7-2
J gene: TRBJ1-1
clone size: many
D gene: .
CDR3 protein: CASSLPVGSNTEAFF

V gene: TRBV7-2
J gene: TRBJ1-2
clone size: many
D gene: TRBD1
CDR3 protein: CASARWQGARWNYGYTF

V gene: TRBV27
J gene: TRBJ1-1
clone size: .
D gene: .
CDR3 protein: CASSPKTGSTEAFF

V gene: TRBV7-2
J gene: TRBJ2-2
clone size: many
D gene: TRBD1
CDR3 protein: CASSSSPGGRTGELFF

V gene: TRBV19
J gene: TRBJ2-1
clone size: .
D gene: TRBD2
CDR3 protein: CASAGLGTYNEQFF

V gene: TRBV7-2
J gene: TRBJ2-7
clone size: many
D gene: .
CDR3 protein: CASIGEGSEQYF

V gene: TRBV3-1
J gene: TRBJ2-7
clone size: .
D gene: .
CDR3 protein: CASSLLNSGPPYEQYF

V gene: TRBV18
J gene: TRBJ2-7
clone size: few
D gene: TRBD1
CDR3 protein: CASSPQGQIYEQYF

V gene: TRBV2
J gene: TRBJ1-1
clone size: .
D gene: .
CDR3 protein: CASSAGAGRGTEAFF

V gene: TRBV19
J gene: TRBJ1-5
clone size: many
D gene: .
CDR3 protein: CASSTQKNQPQHF

V gene: TRBV7-2
J gene: TRBJ1-4
clone size: many
D gene: .
CDR3 protein: CASSLGWTAEKLFF

V gene: TRBV7-2
J gene: TRBJ2-1
clone size: many
D gene: .
CDR3 protein: CASSRSVREQFF

V gene: TRBV4-3
J gene: TRBJ2-3
clone size: few
D gene: TRBD2
CDR3 protein: CASSQDGIAGGADTQYF

V gene: TRBV4-1
J gene: TRBJ2-2
clone size: few
D gene: TRBD1
CDR3 protein: CASSRTAGTATGELFF

V gene: TRBV7-2
J gene: TRBJ1-3
clone size: many
D gene: .
CDR3 protein: CASSSTGIGNTIYF

V gene: TRBV28
J gene: TRBJ1-1
clone size: many
D gene: TRBD1
CDR3 protein: CASTPRGALNTEAFF

V gene: TRBV7-8
J gene: TRBJ1-5
clone size: many
D gene: .
CDR3 protein: CASGYDSNQPQHF

V gene: TRBV7-2
J gene: TRBJ1-2
clone size: many
D gene: TRBD1
CDR3 protein: CASSQSRGLTYGYTF

V gene: TRBV14
J gene: TRBJ1-6
clone size: many
D gene: .
CDR3 protein: CASRAQGFNSPLHF

V gene: TRBV12-3/TRBV12-4
J gene: TRBJ2-5
clone size: many
D gene: TRBD2
CDR3 protein: CASSFASFVRGLAETNQETQYF

V gene: TRBV12-3/TRBV12-4
J gene: TRBJ2-2
clone size: many
D gene: TRBD1
CDR3 protein: CASIGGDRGPGELFF

V gene: TRBV5-4
J gene: TRBJ1-2
clone size: .
D gene: TRBD1
CDR3 protein: CASSPRFTGGENGYTF

V gene: TRBV18
J gene: TRBJ1-6
clone size: .
D gene: TRBD1
CDR3 protein: CASSPRVDREDSPLHF

V gene: TRBV28
J gene: TRBJ2-5
clone size: .
D gene: .
CDR3 protein: CASSPPGRQETQYF

V gene: TRBV29-1
J gene: TRBJ1-4
clone size: many
D gene: TRBD1
CDR3 protein: CSVGTGPTNEKLFF

V gene: TRBV11-2
J gene: TRBJ2-7
clone size: many
D gene: TRBD2
CDR3 protein: CASSPPGRAAYEQYF

V gene: TRBV2
J gene: TRBJ2-6
clone size: many
D gene: .
CDR3 protein: CASSRGGTVSGANVLTF

V gene: TRBV7-2
J gene: TRBJ1-2
clone size: many
D gene: .
CDR3 protein: CASSSSGTHVGYTF

V gene: TRBV29-1
J gene: TRBJ2-1
clone size: many
D gene: .
CDR3 protein: CSVPTGRAGVITNEQFF

V gene: TRBV7-2
J gene: TRBJ1-5
clone size: many
D gene: .
CDR3 protein: CASSLILRVSAQHF

V gene: TRBV29-1
J gene: TRBJ1-1
clone size: few
D gene: TRBD1
CDR3 protein: CSASTTGARTEAFF

V gene: TRBV7-2
J gene: TRBJ2-2
clone size: many
D gene: TRBD1
CDR3 protein: CASSRDRRNTGELFF

V gene: TRBV28
J gene: TRBJ2-5
clone size: .
D gene: TRBD1
CDR3 protein: CASSFVGTGFETQYF

V gene: TRBV7-8
J gene: TRBJ2-2
clone size: many
D gene: .
CDR3 protein: CASSTLDRANTGELFF